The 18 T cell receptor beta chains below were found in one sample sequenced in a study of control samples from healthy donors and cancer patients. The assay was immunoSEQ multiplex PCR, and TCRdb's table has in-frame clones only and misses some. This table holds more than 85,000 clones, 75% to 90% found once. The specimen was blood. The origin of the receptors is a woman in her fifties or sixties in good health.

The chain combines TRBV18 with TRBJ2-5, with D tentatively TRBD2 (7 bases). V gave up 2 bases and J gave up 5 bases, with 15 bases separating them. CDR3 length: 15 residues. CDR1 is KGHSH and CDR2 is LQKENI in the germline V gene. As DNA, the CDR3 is TGTGCCAGCTCACCAAGCCGGGGGGCCGAGGAGACCCAGTACTTC. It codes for CASSPSRGAEETQYF. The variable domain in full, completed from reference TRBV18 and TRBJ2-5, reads NAGVMQNPRHLVRRRGQEARLRCSPMKGHSHVYWYRQLPEEGLKFMVYLQKENIIDESGMPKERFSAEFPKEGPSILRIQQVVRGDSAAYFCASSPSRGAEETQYFGPGTRLLVL.

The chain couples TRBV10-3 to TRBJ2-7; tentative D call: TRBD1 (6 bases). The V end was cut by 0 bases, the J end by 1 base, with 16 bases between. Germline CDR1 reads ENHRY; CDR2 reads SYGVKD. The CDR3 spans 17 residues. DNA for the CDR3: TGTGCCATCAGTGAGTCGCACGGACAGCTGGTATCCTACGAGCAGTACGTC. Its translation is CAISESHGQLVSYEQYV.

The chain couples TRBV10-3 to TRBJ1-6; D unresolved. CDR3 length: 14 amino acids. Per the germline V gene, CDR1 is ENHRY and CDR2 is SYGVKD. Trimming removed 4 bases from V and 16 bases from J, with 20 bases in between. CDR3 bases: TGTGCCATCAGTGGTGAGGGTTCATCCTCAACTCTCCACTTT. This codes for CAISGEGSSSTLHF.

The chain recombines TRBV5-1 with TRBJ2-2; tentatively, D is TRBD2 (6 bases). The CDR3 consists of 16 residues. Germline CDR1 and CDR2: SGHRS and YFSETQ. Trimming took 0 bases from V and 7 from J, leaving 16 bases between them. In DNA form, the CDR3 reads TGCGCCAGCAGCTTGGGGGGGACTCCTATCGGCGGGGAGCTGTTTTTT. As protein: CASSLGGTPIGGELFF. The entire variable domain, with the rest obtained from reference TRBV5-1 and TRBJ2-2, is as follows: KAGVTQTPRYLIKTRGQQVTLSCSPISGHRSVSWYQQTPGQGLQFLFEYFSETQRNKGNFPGRFSGRQFSNSRSEMNVSTLELGDSALYLCASSLGGTPIGGELFFGEGSRLTVL.

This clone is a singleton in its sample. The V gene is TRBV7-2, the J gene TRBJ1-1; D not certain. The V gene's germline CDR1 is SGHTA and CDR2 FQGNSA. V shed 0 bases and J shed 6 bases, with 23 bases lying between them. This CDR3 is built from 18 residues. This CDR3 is CASSLALGMWVPSAEAFF. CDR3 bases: TGTGCCAGCAGCTTAGCGTTAGGGATGTGGGTTCCCTCAGCTGAAGCTTTCTTT.

The CDR3 loop is CASSPTRAEAYYGYTF. The CDR3, as DNA: TGTGCCAGCTCACCAACCAGGGCGGAGGCGTACTATGGCTACACCTTC. The V call is TRBV18, the J call TRBJ1-2, with D maybe TRBD1 (5 bases). V was cut by 2 bases and J by 3 bases, with 16 bases left in between. The CDR3 loop spans 16 amino acids. CDR1 is KGHSH, CDR2 LQKENI, per germline.

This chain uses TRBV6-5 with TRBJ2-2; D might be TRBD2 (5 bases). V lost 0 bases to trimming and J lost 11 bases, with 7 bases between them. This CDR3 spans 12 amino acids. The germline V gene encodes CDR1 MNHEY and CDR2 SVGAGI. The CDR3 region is CASSYSGVELFF. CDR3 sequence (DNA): TGTGCCAGCAGTTACTCGGGAGTTGAGCTGTTTTTT.

CDR3 amino acids: CASSQNMDITGELFF. The CDR3 bases are TGTGCCAGCAGCCAAAATATGGATATCACCGGGGAGCTGTTTTTT. The genes are TRBV3-1 (or the pseudogene TRBV3-2) and TRBJ2-2; D gene ambiguous. Germline CDR1 is LGHDT and CDR2 is YNNKEL (reference sequence). Trimming left V 2 bases short and J 4 bases short, with 11 bases between. The CDR3 length is 15 residues.

CDR3 sequence reads: CSVERDYTF. CDR3 DNA sequence: TGCAGCGTTGAGAGGGACTACACCTTC. The chain is built from TRBV29-1 and TRBJ1-2, with D uncertain. Per germline, CDR1 SQVTM and CDR2 ANQGSEA. With 3 bases removed from V and 10 bases from J, the gap between germline ends came to 6 bases. The CDR3 spans 9 residues.

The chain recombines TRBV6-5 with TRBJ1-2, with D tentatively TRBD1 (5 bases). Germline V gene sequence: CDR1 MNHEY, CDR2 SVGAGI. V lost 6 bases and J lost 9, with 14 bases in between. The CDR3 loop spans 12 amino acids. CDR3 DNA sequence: TGTGCCAGCAGCCGAGGGGTAGAGAGCTACACCTTC. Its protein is CASSRGVESYTF.

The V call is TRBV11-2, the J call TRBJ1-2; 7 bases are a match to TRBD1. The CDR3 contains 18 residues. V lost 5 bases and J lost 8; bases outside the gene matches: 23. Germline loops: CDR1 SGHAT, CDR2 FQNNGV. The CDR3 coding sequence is TGTGCCAGCAGCGGCCTCAGACAGGGAGAAAATGGGACCCGGGGCTACACCTTC. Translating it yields CASSGLRQGENGTRGYTF.

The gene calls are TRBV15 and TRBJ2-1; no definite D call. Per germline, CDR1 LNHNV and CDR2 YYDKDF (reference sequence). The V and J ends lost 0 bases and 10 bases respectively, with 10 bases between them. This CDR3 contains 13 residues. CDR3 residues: CATSRDLTFEQFF. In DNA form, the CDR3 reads TGTGCCACCAGCAGAGATCTCACCTTCGAGCAGTTCTTC.

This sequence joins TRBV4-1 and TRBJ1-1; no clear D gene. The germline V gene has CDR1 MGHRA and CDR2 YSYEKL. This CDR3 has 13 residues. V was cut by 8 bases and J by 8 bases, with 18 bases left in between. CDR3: CASRRYRLAEAFF. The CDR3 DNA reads TGCGCCAGCCGACGCTATCGACTGGCAGAAGCTTTCTTT.

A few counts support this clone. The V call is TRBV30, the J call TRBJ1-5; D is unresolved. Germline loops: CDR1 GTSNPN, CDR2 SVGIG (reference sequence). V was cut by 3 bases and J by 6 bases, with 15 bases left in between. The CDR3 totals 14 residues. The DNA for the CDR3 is TGTGCCTGGAGCCCGGTGTCGGGCACTCAGCCCCAGCATTTT. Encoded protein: CAWSPVSGTQPQHF.

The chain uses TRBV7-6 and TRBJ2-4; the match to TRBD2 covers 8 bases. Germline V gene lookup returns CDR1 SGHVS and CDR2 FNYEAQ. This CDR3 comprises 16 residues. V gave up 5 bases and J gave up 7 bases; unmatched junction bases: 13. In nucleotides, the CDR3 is TGTGCCAGCAGCCCCGCCAGCGGGGGAATGGGTAACATTCAGTACTTC. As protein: CASSPASGGMGNIQYF.

CDR3 sequence: CASSPPINLSASGGVLMETQYF. The CDR3 DNA follows: TGTGCCAGCTCACCACCGATCAACCTCTCCGCTAGCGGGGGGGTCCTGATGGAGACCCAGTACTTC. The rearrangement joins TRBV18 to TRBJ2-5; TRBD2 matches at 12 bases. Germline-derived CDR1 and CDR2 are KGHSH and LQKENI. Germline trimming cut 0 bases from V and 5 bases from J; bases unmatched to any gene: 22. The CDR3 consists of 22 residues.

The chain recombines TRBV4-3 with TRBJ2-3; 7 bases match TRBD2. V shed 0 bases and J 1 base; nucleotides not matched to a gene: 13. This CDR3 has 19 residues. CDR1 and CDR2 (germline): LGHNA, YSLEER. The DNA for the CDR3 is TGCGCCAGCAGCCAAGAGTTCGTTGCGGCTAGCGGTGGCACAGATACGCAGTATTTT. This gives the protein CASSQEFVAASGGTDTQYF.

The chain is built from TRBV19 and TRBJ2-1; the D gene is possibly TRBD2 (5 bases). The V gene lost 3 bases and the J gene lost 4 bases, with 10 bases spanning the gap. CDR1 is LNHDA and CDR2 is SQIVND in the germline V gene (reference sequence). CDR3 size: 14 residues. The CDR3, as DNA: TGTGCCAGTAGTATTTCCCGGACTTACAATGAGCAGTTCTTC. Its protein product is CASSISRTYNEQFF.